The 30 T cell receptor beta chains listed next were all sequenced from one sample in a study of cytomegalovirus exposure and HLA in healthy donors. Researchers ran the PCR with 60 Vbeta and 13 Jbeta primers. Assay: immunoSEQ multiplex PCR; the TCRdb copy retains only in-frame clones and omits some. The sample has about 21,000 clones; around 73% are singletons. Sequencing input: PBMCs. The receptors come from a man between 60 and 75 years old in good health and CMV-seronegative.

V and J are TRBV5-6 and TRBJ2-1; 8 bases align to TRBD2. This CDR3 region has 15 residues. Trimming cost V 3 bases and J 7 bases; bases outside gene matches: 9. Germline lookup yields CDR1 SGHDT and CDR2 YYEEEE. CDR3 nucleotide sequence: TGTGCCAGCAGCTGGCGAGGCGGGAGGTGGAATGAGCAGTTCTTC. Translating it yields CASSWRGGRWNEQFF.

The chain uses TRBV4-2 and TRBJ1-2, with 12 positions matching TRBD1. The CDR3 spans 16 residues. CDR1 LGHNA and CDR2 YNFKEQ come from the germline V gene. The junction had 2 bases not matched to a gene; V was cut back by 1 base and J by 2 bases. This CDR3 reads CASSQGGTGGNYGYTF. Here the CDR3 DNA reads TGTGCCAGCAGCCAAGGGGGGACAGGGGGCAACTATGGCTACACCTTC.

The chain employs TRBV14 and TRBJ2-1; TRBD2 agrees at 12 bases. With 4 bases clipped from V and 4 bases from J, the junction kept 8 bases outside the gene matches. Germline V lookup: CDR1 SGHDN, CDR2 FVKESK. This CDR3 is built from 17 residues. CDR3 region: CASSRRLAGEGYNEQFF. The DNA of the CDR3 is TGTGCCAGCAGCCGCCGACTAGCGGGAGAGGGGTACAATGAGCAGTTCTTC.

V gene TRBV5-1 combines with J gene TRBJ1-2; 8 bases align to TRBD1. This CDR3 has 15 residues. V was pared by 2 bases and J by 6 bases, with 9 bases of the junction left unmatched. Germline CDR1 reads SGHRS; CDR2 reads YFSETQ. For the CDR3, the DNA is TGCGCCAGCAGCTTAGTGGACAGGGAATTGGATGGCTACACCTTC. Its translation: CASSLVDRELDGYTF. Looking up the rest from reference TRBV5-1 and TRBJ1-2 gives the full variable domain: KAGVTQTPRYLIKTRGQQVTLSCSPISGHRSVSWYQQTPGQGLQFLFEYFSETQRNKGNFPGRFSGRQFSNSRSEMNVSTLELGDSALYLCASSLVDRELDGYTFGSGTRLTVV.

The CDR3 nucleotides read TGCGCCAGCAGCCAAGATGACAGGGGTGTGACTAGGGGGCAGTTCTTC. Translated: CASSQDDRGVTRGQFF. This chain links TRBV4-1 with TRBJ2-1; TRBD1 agrees at 8 bases. The CDR3 contains 16 residues. Trimming removed 0 bases from V and 12 bases from J; junction bases left unmatched: 13. Germline V lookup: CDR1 MGHRA, CDR2 YSYEKL.

A note on this clone: The junction does not match germline at one end; this may be a read error. The chain employs TRBV7-2 and TRBJ1-5; D remains ambiguous. CDR3 length equals 15 residues. The germline V gene has CDR1 SGHTA and CDR2 FQGNSA. In DNA form, the CDR3 reads TGTCCCAGCAGCTTAGGGTCCGGGTCCGGGCAGCCCCAGCATTTT. Protein sequence: CPSSLGSGSGQPQHF.

The V gene is TRBV2, the J gene TRBJ1-2; D is perhaps TRBD1 (6 bases). The germline gives CDR1 SNHLY, CDR2 FYNNEI. V was trimmed by 5 bases and J by 7 bases, leaving 17 bases between them. The CDR3 spans 14 residues. The CDR3 DNA follows: TGTGCCAGCAGTCCCCGGACAGTTTCCTGTGGCTACACCTTC. Its translation: CASSPRTVSCGYTF.

The chain has TRBV4-1 and TRBJ2-3, with a possible D match to TRBD2 (5 bases). The CDR3 runs to 16 residues. Germline V gives CDR1 MGHRA, CDR2 YSYEKL. V gave up 6 bases and J gave up 0 bases, with 16 bases separating them. In nucleotides, the CDR3 is TGCGCCAGCAGTTTCGGGGTAGGCCCTAGCACAGATACGCAGTATTTT. The encoded protein is CASSFGVGPSTDTQYF.

Note on this clone: At one of its ends the junction is not consistent with the germline gene, which may arise from a read error. The chain carries TRBV19 and TRBJ1-2; D gene ambiguous. CDR1 LNHDA and CDR2 SQIVND come from the germline V gene (reference sequence). This CDR3 spans 15 amino acids. This CDR3 is CASSIDKPSNYGYTF. The CDR3 nucleotides are TGTGCCAGTAGCATAGACAAGCCCTCCAACTATGGCTACACCTTC.

The chain joins TRBV6-1 to TRBJ2-3; D is unresolved. The germline V gene encodes CDR1 MNHNS and CDR2 SASEGT. The CDR3 runs 15 residues. V lost 7 bases, J lost 3 bases, and 17 bases lay in between. The CDR3 coding sequence is TGTGCCAGCACCCCCCACGAATACGGGACAGATACGCAGTATTTT. Translated, it gives CASTPHEYGTDTQYF.

The chain couples TRBV4-1 to TRBJ2-1; TRBD2 matches at 7 bases. This CDR3 contains 17 residues. The junction had 9 bases not matched to a gene; V was cut back by 4 bases and J by 0 bases. Germline lookup yields CDR1 MGHRA and CDR2 YSYEKL. The CDR3 DNA reads as TGCGCCAGCAGCCTACGTACTAGCGTCAGCTCCTACAATGAGCAGTTCTTC. Translating it yields CASSLRTSVSSYNEQFF.

CDR3: CASRLGGTEAFF. DNA for the CDR3: TGTGCCAGCAGGTTAGGGGGCACTGAAGCTTTCTTT. This rearrangement joins TRBV2 to TRBJ1-1; a weak D match, TRBD1 (6 bases). With 6 bases removed from V and 4 bases from J, the gap between germline ends came to 9 bases. This CDR3 has 12 amino acids. Per the germline V gene, CDR1 is SNHLY and CDR2 is FYNNEI.

V usage is TRBV5-1 and J usage is TRBJ2-3, with D possibly matching TRBD1 (5 bases). Per germline, CDR1 SGHRS and CDR2 YFSETQ. V was cut by 2 bases and J by 0 bases, with 13 bases left in between. The CDR3 contains 16 residues. The CDR3 loop is CASSLLQATSTDTQYF. In DNA, the CDR3 is TGCGCCAGCAGCTTATTACAGGCAACTAGCACAGATACGCAGTATTTT.

This sequence joins TRBV6-1 and TRBJ1-5; D unresolved. V gave up 1 base and J gave up 2 bases, with 12 bases separating them. Germline lookup yields CDR1 MNHNS and CDR2 SASEGT. This CDR3 is built from 16 residues. The CDR3 DNA follows: TGTGCCAGCAGTGAAGTCATGACTGTTGGCAATCAGCCCCAGCATTTT. Amino acids: CASSEVMTVGNQPQHF.

V usage is TRBV9 and J usage is TRBJ1-1, with no clear D. The CDR3 extends over 14 amino acids. V was trimmed by 0 bases and J by 3 bases, leaving 9 bases between them. CDR1 is SGDLS and CDR2 is YYNGEE in the germline V gene. DNA of the CDR3: TGTGCCAGCAGCGTAGTAGGGCGGGACACTGAAGCTTTCTTT. It translates to CASSVVGRDTEAFF.

About this clone: At one of its ends the junction is not consistent with the germline gene, which may arise from a read error. The chain recombines TRBV5-1 with TRBJ2-3; TRBD2 agrees at 16 bases. The CDR3 spans 16 residues. Germline V CDR1 and CDR2: SGHRS, YFSETQ. The CDR3 protein is CARSTGLAGGSDTQYF. The DNA for the CDR3 is TGCGCCCGCAGCACGGGACTAGCGGGAGGGTCAGATACGCAGTATTTT.

V gene TRBV9 combines with J gene TRBJ2-1; 10 nucleotides align to TRBD2. Looked up from germline, CDR1 is SGDLS and CDR2 is YYNGEE. The V segment lost 4 bases and the J segment 2 bases; nucleotides outside the gene matches: 3. This CDR3 is 15 amino acids long. In DNA, the CDR3 is TGTGCCAGCAGCATTACTAGCGGGACCTACAATGAGCAGTTCTTC. Its protein product is CASSITSGTYNEQFF. The variable domain in full, completed from reference TRBV9 and TRBJ2-1, reads DSGVTQTPKHLITATGQRVTLRCSPRSGDLSVYWYQQSLDQGLQFLIQYYNGEERAKGNILERFSAQQFPDLHSELNLSSLELGDSALYFCASSITSGTYNEQFFGPGTRLTVL.

The gene calls are TRBV6-5 and TRBJ2-1, with 7 bases that match TRBD1. This CDR3 is built from 15 residues. Germline-derived CDR1 and CDR2 are MNHEY and SVGAGI. Losses at the gene ends were 4 bases for V and 4 bases for J; bases not matched to a gene: 7. The CDR3 DNA sequence: TGTGCCAGCAGTTCGACGGGACAGCATTACAATGAGCAGTTCTTC. This codes for CASSSTGQHYNEQFF.

The chain links TRBV2 to TRBJ1-5; TRBD1 is a possible D gene (6 bases). V lost 4 bases, J lost 3 bases, and 19 bases lay in between. Per germline, CDR1 SNHLY and CDR2 FYNNEI. This CDR3 region has 17 residues. The CDR3 loop reads CASSGGGRGYYNQPQHF. DNA for the CDR3: TGTGCCAGCAGTGGGGGCGGAAGGGGGTATTACAATCAGCCCCAGCATTTT.

The chain combines TRBV28 with TRBJ1-2; D not resolved. V was pared by 2 bases and J by 9 bases, with 10 bases between. The CDR3 has 12 amino acids. Germline CDR1 reads MDHEN; CDR2 reads SYDVKM. The CDR3 coding sequence is TGTGCCAGCAGTTTACGGGGTTTGAGCTACACCTTC. Encoded protein: CASSLRGLSYTF.

In this sample, this clone turned up once. The chain employs TRBV10-3 and TRBJ1-2; 9 nucleotides line up with TRBD1. Looked up from germline, CDR1 is ENHRY and CDR2 is SYGVKD. The CDR3 spans 15 residues. The V gene end was trimmed by 4 bases and the J gene end by 4 bases; junction bases not matched to a gene: 7. The CDR3 is CAISVQGALIYGYTF. In DNA form, the CDR3 reads TGTGCCATCAGTGTACAGGGGGCGTTGATCTATGGCTACACCTTC.

Regarding this clone: Germline and junction disagree at one end, which may indicate a read error. V usage is TRBV30 and J usage is TRBJ1-2, with D hard to call. CDR3 length: 12 amino acids. Germline lookup yields CDR1 GTSNPN and CDR2 SVGIG (reference sequence). The CDR3 region is CAWEDSAYGYPF. CDR3 in DNA: TGTGCCTGGGAGGATTCTGCTTATGGCTACCCCTTC.

The rearrangement joins TRBV29-1 to TRBJ1-5; 7 nucleotides agree with TRBD1. V lost 6 bases to trimming and J lost 2 bases; unmatched junction nucleotides: 7. There are 14 residues in the CDR3. The germline CDR1 and CDR2 sequences are SQVTM and ANQGSEA. DNA of the CDR3: TGCAGCGTGTCGGACAGGAAGGGCAATCAGCCCCAGCATTTT. It codes for CSVSDRKGNQPQHF. Complete variable domain (other parts from reference TRBV29-1 and TRBJ1-5): SAVISQKPSRDICQRGTSLTIQCQVDSQVTMMFWYRQQPGQSLTLIATANQGSEATYESGFVIDKFPISRPNLTFSTLTVSNMSPEDSSIYLCSVSDRKGNQPQHFGDGTRLSIL.

The sample holds one count of this clone. The chain is built from TRBV28 and TRBJ2-7, with TRBD1 matching over 7 bases. Germline V gene data show CDR1 as MDHEN and CDR2 as SYDVKM. The CDR3 has 15 amino acids. The V gene end was trimmed by 6 bases and the J gene end by 5 bases; junction bases not matched to a gene: 13. CDR3 nucleotide sequence: TGTGCCAGCAGGACAAGGGGGCGGGTTCTCGACGAGCAGTACTTC. This translates into CASRTRGRVLDEQYF.

The rearrangement uses TRBV6-1 and TRBJ1-6, with D possibly matching TRBD1 (5 bases). Trimming took off 1 base at V and 1 base at J, with 11 bases between the two ends. This CDR3 comprises 17 residues. Germline V lookup: CDR1 MNHNS, CDR2 SASEGT. In DNA form, the CDR3 reads TGTGCCAGCAGTGAAGGGTGGGGGGGTTCCTATAATTCACCCCTCCACTTT. Translating it yields CASSEGWGGSYNSPLHF.

In DNA form, the CDR3 reads TGTGCCAGCAGCTTGGTTTCGGTCACCGGGGAGCTGTTTTTT. Translation: CASSLVSVTGELFF. The V gene is TRBV5-4, the J gene TRBJ2-2, with D uncertain. Germline CDR1 reads SGHNT; CDR2 reads YYREEE (reference sequence). The CDR3 loop spans 14 amino acids. Trimming left V 0 bases short and J 4 bases short, with 7 bases between.

A remark on this clone: The junction shows a germline mismatch at one end, possibly a read error. The chain joins TRBV20-1 to TRBJ2-5, with TRBD1 identical over 11 bases. The CDR3 runs 11 residues. The germline V gene has CDR1 DFQATT and CDR2 SNEGSKA (reference sequence). The CDR3 spells CSARGGGQGDF. The CDR3, as DNA: TGCAGTGCTAGAGGGGGGGGACAGGGGGACTTC.

The DNA for the CDR3 is TGTGCCAGCAGTGTCCAGGGGGCGCAGTACTTC. Amino acid sequence: CASSVQGAQYF. V is TRBV6-1 and J is TRBJ2-7, with 8 bases lining up with TRBD1. This CDR3 has 11 residues. Per germline, CDR1 MNHNS and CDR2 SASEGT. V lost 4 bases and J lost 9; bases outside the gene matches: 2.

J is TRBJ2-5 and V is TRBV30; a weak D match, TRBD2 (5 bases). Deletions cut 5 bases from V and 0 bases from J, with 10 bases between. CDR3 length equals 13 residues. Germline lookup yields CDR1 GTSNPN and CDR2 SVGIG (reference sequence). This CDR3 reads CAWSPGYQETQYF. CDR3 DNA sequence: TGTGCCTGGTCCCCGGGGTACCAAGAGACCCAGTACTTC.

V is TRBV28 and J is TRBJ2-1, with D possibly TRBD1 on 5 matching bases. The length of the CDR3 is 12 residues. V was shortened by 7 bases and J by 4 bases, with 8 bases between the two germline ends. Germline V gene sequence: CDR1 MDHEN, CDR2 SYDVKM. In DNA form, the CDR3 reads TGTGCCAGCAATAAGGGGTACAATGAGCAGTTCTTC. Amino acid sequence: CASNKGYNEQFF.